The clone carrying this TCR beta chain was counted once. The method was immunoSEQ multiplex PCR; TCRdb's version includes in-frame clones alone and lacks a portion of them. The sample shows about 28,000 clones, roughly 90% of them seen only once. These data come from a study of T cell changes during pregnancy in multiple sclerosis. J lost 6 bases, V lost 7 bases, and 8 bases had no gene match. The CDR3 length is 14 residues. Germline V gene data show CDR1 as MNHNS and CDR2 as SASEGT. The input for sequencing was CD4+ T cells from peripheral blood mononuclear cells, taken in the first trimester of pregnancy. The TCR was taken from a female donor in good health, enrolled as a control in a pregnancy study. The gene calls are TRBV6-1 and TRBJ2-1; 8 positions match TRBD2. This CDR3 is CASMRKAGGNEQFF. DNA for the CDR3: TGTGCCAGCATGAGGAAGGCGGGGGGCAATGAGCAGTTCTTC.